The 17 T cell receptor beta chains reported below all come from one sample, sequenced in a study of spatial heterogeneity in lung cancer. The sample's time point: sample taken at primary tumor resection. The authors sequenced whole RNA from tumor, nontumor lung or frozen PBMC without sorting. TCRdb recomputed calls from the 5' RACE reads with MiXCR, one row per CDR3 protein. In the table there are over 10,000 distinct CDR3 sequences, under 4% of which are singletons. The source was PBMCs, collected at surgery. These TCRs come from a male donor with early-stage non-small cell lung cancer.

With respect to this clonotype: A much larger clone differs by one base, so this may be a read error. For a library built for alpha chains, this beta chain is a stray read; little rests on its size. The rearrangement links TRBV12-3 or TRBV12-4 to TRBJ2-1, with 7 nucleotides matching TRBD2. Trimming cost V 7 bases and J 6 bases; bases outside gene matches: 12. The CDR3 is 15 amino acids. The CDR3 DNA follows: TGTGCCAGCATCCCGGAGGGAACGGGGGGCAATGAGCAGTTCTTC. Its translation: CASIPEGTGGNEQFF.

This clonotype showed up many times. Since the library was made to target alpha chains, this beta chain is a stray read and its abundance is not meaningful. The V and J genes are TRBV12-3 or TRBV12-4 and TRBJ2-2; no reliable D call. V lost 6 bases to trimming and J lost 6 bases, with 5 bases between them. The CDR3 runs 11 residues. CDR3 in amino acids: CASRGSGELFF. CDR3 bases: TGTGCCAGCAGGGGTTCCGGGGAGCTGTTTTTT.

This clonotype has ten or more counts. This beta chain lies outside the target of a library built for alpha chains; its clone size means little. The chain combines TRBV28 with TRBJ2-2; D uncertain. Per germline, CDR1 MDHEN and CDR2 SYDVKM. The CDR3 is 12 residues long. V dropped 6 bases and J dropped 1 base, with 3 bases sitting between them. CDR3 nucleotides: TGTGCCAGCAGAGTGAACACCGGGGAGCTGTTTTTT. The encoded protein is CASRVNTGELFF. Together with reference TRBV28 and TRBJ2-2, the CDR3 gives the full variable domain: DVKVTQSSRYLVKRTGEKVFLECVQDMDHENMFWYRQDPGLGLRLIYFSYDVKMKEKGDIPEGYSVSREKKERFSLILESASTNQTSMYLCASRVNTGELFFGEGSRLTVL.

This clonotype occurred a few times. As an off-target read in a library built for alpha chains, this beta chain has a frequency of little significance. The chain joins TRBV19 to TRBJ2-1; 9 bases are a match to TRBD1. Unmatched junction bases numbered 8, after V lost 4 bases and J lost 4 bases. This CDR3 has 16 amino acids. The germline CDR1 and CDR2 sequences are LNHDA and SQIVND (reference sequence). The CDR3 spells CASSTQTGGSYNEQFF. CDR3 nucleotides: TGTGCCAGTAGTACCCAGACAGGGGGGTCTTACAATGAGCAGTTCTTC. The whole variable domain, remainder taken from reference TRBV19 and TRBJ2-1, is DGGITQSPKYLFRKEGQNVTLSCEQNLNHDAMYWYRQDPGQGLRLIYYSQIVNDFQKGDIAEGYSVSREKKESFPLTVTSAQKNPTAFYLCASSTQTGGSYNEQFFGPGTRLTVL.

A word on this clonotype: A junction end diverges from the germline sequence, so it may reflect a read error. The library was prepared for alpha chains; this beta chain is a stray read, so its frequency means little. V usage is TRBV5-5 and J usage is TRBJ2-3; D is possibly TRBD1 or TRBD2 (5 bases each). The germline V gene has CDR1 SGHKS and CDR2 YYEKEE (reference sequence). CDR3 length: 12 residues. CDR3 residues: CASSPLAGRVKF. The CDR3 DNA reads as TGTGCCAGCAGCCCTCTGGCGGGCAGGGTAAAGTTT.

This clonotype was observed a few times. As an off-target read in a library built for alpha chains, this beta chain has a frequency of little significance. The chain employs TRBV7-6 and TRBJ2-1, with D possibly being TRBD1 (5 bases). Germline V gives CDR1 SGHVS, CDR2 FNYEAQ. V gave up 1 base and J gave up 1 base, with 11 bases separating them. The CDR3 loop spans 16 amino acids. The CDR3 region has the DNA TGTGCCAGCAGCTTAGGGGGCCGAATATCCTACAATGAGCAGTTCTTC. This translates into CASSLGGRISYNEQFF.

In its sample, this clonotype was seen many times. This beta chain is off target for a library built for alpha chains, so its abundance means little. The chain links TRBV7-2 to TRBJ2-7, with a tentative D call TRBD1 (6 bases). Trimming removed 3 bases at V and 2 bases at J, with 11 bases between. Germline assignment: CDR1 SGHTA and CDR2 FQGNSA. This CDR3 has 14 residues. The CDR3 DNA reads as TGTGCCAGCAGCTTGGGACAAACCCCCTACGAGCAGTACTTC. Amino acid sequence: CASSLGQTPYEQYF.

This clonotype was observed many times. The size of this beta chain means little, since it is a stray read in a library made for alpha chains. The rearrangement links TRBV21-1 to TRBJ2-1; the D call TRBD1 from the table was never checked on the DNA. TRBV21-1 is deemed a pseudogene. The CDR3 runs to 19 residues. The CDR3 region is CASSKGPLVAGTPLNEQFF. As DNA, the CDR3 is TGTGCCAGCAGCAAAGGCCCCTTGGTAGCGGGCACCCCCCTCAATGAGCAGTTCTTC.

A few counts support this clonotype. As an off-target read in a library built for alpha chains, this beta chain has a frequency of little significance. The gene calls are TRBV5-6 and TRBJ1-5; a weak D match, TRBD1 (5 bases). In germline, CDR1 is SGHDT, CDR2 YYEEEE. This CDR3 region has 15 residues. V was cut by 3 bases and J by 2 bases, with 12 bases left in between. The CDR3 loop is CASSSSRVGNQPQHF. The CDR3 DNA is TGTGCCAGCAGCTCCAGCAGGGTCGGCAATCAGCCCCAGCATTTT.

This clonotype was seen ten or more times. This beta chain is off target for a library built for alpha chains, so its abundance means little. The rearrangement links TRBV27 to TRBJ2-1, with D perhaps matching TRBD1 or TRBD2 (5 bases each). Trimming took 1 base from V and 1 from J, leaving 26 bases between them. CDR3 length: 21 residues. CDR1 MNHEY and CDR2 SMNVEV come from the germline V gene (reference sequence). CDR3 protein: CASSLWPMAPTGPVSYNEQFF. The CDR3 nucleotides are TGTGCCAGCAGTTTATGGCCTATGGCGCCGACGGGACCGGTTTCCTACAATGAGCAGTTCTTC.

This clonotype came up a few times. Since it is a stray read in a library aimed at alpha chains, this beta chain has a size that is not meaningful. The V call is TRBV12-3 or TRBV12-4, the J call TRBJ2-7; D might be TRBD2 (7 bases). This CDR3 contains 14 residues. V was shortened by 3 bases and J by 5 bases, with 14 bases between the two germline ends. The CDR3: CASSFGGRGNEQYF. DNA of the CDR3: TGTGCCAGCAGTTTTGGGGGGAGGGGGAACGAGCAGTACTTC.

Ten or more counts support this clonotype. This beta chain is a stray sequence in a library constructed for alpha chains; its clone size is not meaningful. The J gene is TRBJ2-4, the V gene TRBV23-1, with D possibly matching TRBD2 (5 bases). TRBV23-1 is labeled an ORF, and its function is uncertain. The CDR3 consists of 15 residues. Trimming left V 7 bases short and J 0 bases short, with 13 bases between. CDR3 amino acids: CASITEGLAKNIQYF. CDR3 nucleotides: TGCGCCAGCATTACAGAGGGTTTAGCCAAAAACATTCAGTACTTC.

This clonotype was observed many times. Because this beta chain is a stray read in a library intended to capture alpha chains, its abundance should not be given much weight. This chain uses TRBV18 with TRBJ2-1; 9 bases agree with TRBD2. This CDR3 is 17 amino acids long. In germline, CDR1 is KGHSH, CDR2 LQKENI. Trimming cost V 2 bases and J 2 bases; bases outside gene matches: 7. CDR3 sequence reads: CASSPFTSGSTYNEQFF. The CDR3 nucleotides read TGTGCCAGCTCACCATTTACTAGCGGGTCCACCTACAATGAGCAGTTCTTC.

The table lists this clonotype with many counts. This beta chain lies outside the target of a library built for alpha chains; its clone size means little. The DNA for the CDR3 is TGCAGTGCTAGAGATATCCGGCAGCAAGAGACCCAGTACTTC. Its translation: CSARDIRQQETQYF. This rearrangement joins TRBV20-1 to TRBJ2-5; D remains ambiguous. The CDR3 consists of 14 residues. The germline CDR1 and CDR2 sequences are DFQATT and SNEGSKA (reference sequence). Trimming took 0 bases from V and 2 from J, leaving 10 bases between them.

By share of the sample, this clonotype is medium-sized. In a library made to pick up alpha chains, this beta chain is a stray read with a size that means little. V is TRBV28 and J is TRBJ2-2, with 8 bases lining up with TRBD2. Germline trimming cut 7 bases from V and 0 bases from J; bases unmatched to any gene: 4. CDR1 is MDHEN, CDR2 SYDVKM, per germline. There are 15 residues in the CDR3. In DNA, the CDR3 is TGTGCCAGCATCCGTAGCGGGACGAACACCGGGGAGCTGTTTTTT. It encodes CASIRSGTNTGELFF.

In this sample, this clonotype turned up many times. This beta chain came through as a stray read in a library set up for alpha chains, and its size says little. This chain links TRBV20-1 with TRBJ2-7; D gene ambiguous. The germline CDR1 and CDR2 sequences are DFQATT and SNEGSKA (reference sequence). The CDR3 contains 12 residues. V lost 6 bases, J lost 6 bases, and 15 bases lay in between. This CDR3 reads CSADGPGSEQYF. The CDR3 DNA is TGCAGTGCAGACGGACCCGGCTCCGAGCAGTACTTC.

This clonotype was seen at least ten times. This beta chain is an off-target read within a library intended for alpha chains, so its frequency means little. The chain has TRBV7-2 and TRBJ2-5, with 7 bases matching TRBD1. V lost 5 bases, J lost 0 bases, and 9 bases stayed unmatched. CDR3 length: 16 residues. Looked up from germline, CDR1 is SGHTA and CDR2 is FQGNSA. The CDR3 here is CASSPRGTAYQETQYF. The CDR3 DNA reads TGTGCCAGCAGCCCAAGGGGGACAGCCTACCAAGAGACCCAGTACTTC.